This TCR beta chain is drawn from a study of cytomegalovirus exposure and HLA in healthy donors. Germline-derived CDR1 and CDR2 are MRHNA and SNTAGT. CDR3 length equals 16 residues. The junction had 7 bases not matched to a gene; V was cut back by 0 bases and J by 4 bases. It was with 60 Vbeta and 13 Jbeta primers that the PCR ran. Sequenced by immunoSEQ multiplex PCR; TCRdb stores in-frame clones only, minus some. Of some 130,000 clones in the sample, 76% were seen once. V is TRBV6-4 and J is TRBJ2-3; 7 bases are shared with TRBD2. The sequenced material came from PBMCs. The TCR comes from a man aged 35 to 55 in good health and CMV-seronegative. CDR3 coding DNA: TGTGCCAGCAGTGACTCGTCGTTGGGGGGGGCAGATACGCAGTATTTT. This codes for CASSDSSLGGADTQYF.